This T cell receptor beta chain originates from a study of control samples from healthy donors and cancer patients. Sequenced by immunoSEQ multiplex PCR; TCRdb stores in-frame clones only, minus some. This sample has 75,000 or so clones, with 89% found just once. This TCR was sampled from a man aged 60-69 years with colorectal cancer. The sample taken for sequencing was PBMCs.

CDR3 in amino acids: CASSQEGLNQPQHF. The CDR3 DNA reads TGCGCCAGCAGCCAAGAGGGGCTCAATCAGCCCCAGCATTTT. The chain carries TRBV4-1 and TRBJ1-5; weak D call: TRBD1 (5 bases). The CDR3 loop spans 14 amino acids. V was shortened by 0 bases and J by 3 bases, with 6 bases between the two germline ends. Germline CDR1 MGHRA, CDR2 YSYEKL.